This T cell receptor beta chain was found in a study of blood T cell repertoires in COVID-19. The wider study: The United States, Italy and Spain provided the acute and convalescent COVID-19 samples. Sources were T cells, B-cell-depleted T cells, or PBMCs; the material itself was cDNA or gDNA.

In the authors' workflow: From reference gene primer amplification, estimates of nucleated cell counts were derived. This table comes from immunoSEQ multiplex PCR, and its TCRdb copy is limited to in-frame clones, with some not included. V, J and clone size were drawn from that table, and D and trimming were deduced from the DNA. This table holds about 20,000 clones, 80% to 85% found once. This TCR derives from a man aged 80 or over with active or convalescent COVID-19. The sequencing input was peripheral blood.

The CDR3 sequence is CASVFLAGGGEQFF. CDR3 DNA: TGTGCCAGCGTGTTCCTAGCGGGAGGTGGAGAGCAGTTCTTC. The gene calls are TRBV6-5 and TRBJ2-1, with TRBD2 matching over 11 bases. This CDR3 spans 14 amino acids. Germline CDR1 reads MNHEY; CDR2 reads SVGAGI. Losses at the gene ends were 8 bases for V and 10 bases for J; bases not matched to a gene: 10.